What follows describes a single T cell receptor beta chain. Its antigen is currently unknown. Germline values: CDR1 SGHRS, CDR2 YFSETQ. V dropped 4 bases and J dropped 4 bases, with 11 bases sitting between them. The CDR3 length is 14 residues. RNA transcripts yielded amplified TCR beta CDR3 regions. HTBI primers were employed in a first-round RT-PCR of the TCR CDR3. Using its own MiXCR run on the multiplex PCR reads, TCRdb lists one record per CDR3 protein. The sample yields 450,000 to 650,000 distinct CDR3 sequences, 15% to 20% seen once. Exclusion criteria comprised uncontrolled infection, other autoimmune disease, pregnancy or lactation. These data are taken from a study of T cells in Graves' hyperthyroidism and ophthalmopathy. Overall study results and limits: Stable hyperthyroidism and ophthalmopathy were separated using 13 V-J signatures. Among clonotypes expanded in thyroid above 0.001, most were also found in blood.

The rearrangement links TRBV5-1 to TRBJ2-2, with D unclear. The sequencing input was blood. The TCR originated in a woman aged 18-29 years with Graves' ophthalmopathy. CDR3 nucleotides: TGCGCCAGCAGCCAAGATAGAGGCACCGGGGAGCTGTTTTTT. It specifies CASSQDRGTGELFF. Full variable domain (outside the CDR3, taken from reference TRBV5-1 and TRBJ2-2): KAGVTQTPRYLIKTRGQQVTLSCSPISGHRSVSWYQQTPGQGLQFLFEYFSETQRNKGNFPGRFSGRQFSNSRSEMNVSTLELGDSALYLCASSQDRGTGELFFGEGSRLTVL.